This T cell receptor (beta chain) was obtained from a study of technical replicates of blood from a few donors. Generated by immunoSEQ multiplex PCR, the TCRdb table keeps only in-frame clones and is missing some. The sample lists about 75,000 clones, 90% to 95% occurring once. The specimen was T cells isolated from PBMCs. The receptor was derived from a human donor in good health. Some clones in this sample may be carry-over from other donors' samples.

The CDR3 loop is CASSARLTGELFF. CDR3 in DNA: TGTGCCAGCAGCGCGAGGTTAACCGGGGAGCTGTTTTTT. The genes are TRBV9 and TRBJ2-2, with D uncertain. The germline CDR1 and CDR2 sequences are SGDLS and YYNGEE. V was cut by 3 bases and J by 5 bases, with 8 bases left in between. The CDR3 covers 13 residues.